Following are 27 T cell receptor beta chains from one sample sequenced in a study of cytomegalovirus exposure and HLA in healthy donors (dated by TCRdb to between 2016 and 2019). Library generation was performed with the immunoSEQ multiplex PCR assay. For the multiplex PCR, a mixture combining 60 forward primers for TCR Vbeta segments and 13 reverse primers for TCR Jbeta segments was used. What TCRdb holds here is the immuneACCESS table cut down to in-frame rearrangements. Part of the clones is not present; checked against another copy, under half of the missing clones reflect an unresolved V gene, and the others are unexplained. The sample has 150,000 to 200,000 clones on record, over 75% of them singletons. Approximately 0.47% of the sample lies in the top ten. The sample comprised PBMCs. The receptors stem from a woman aged 45-60 years in good health and CMV-seronegative.

The chain has TRBV6-5 and TRBJ1-2, with D maybe TRBD1 (5 bases). This CDR3 contains 12 residues. V lost 4 bases to trimming and J lost 5 bases, with 8 bases between them. Germline loops: CDR1 MNHEY, CDR2 SVGAGI. CDR3: CASSSRTYGYTF. The CDR3 DNA reads as TGTGCCAGCAGTTCACGGACATATGGCTACACCTTC.

V and J are TRBV9 and TRBJ1-1; maybe TRBD1 (6 bases). The V and J ends lost 1 base and 11 bases respectively, with 15 bases between them. The CDR3 extends over 13 amino acids. Per germline, CDR1 SGDLS and CDR2 YYNGEE. CDR3 in amino acids: CASSVRDIGVAFF. In DNA, the CDR3 is TGTGCCAGCAGCGTAAGGGACATCGGCGTGGCTTTCTTT.

The chain links TRBV2 to TRBJ1-1, with D possibly being TRBD1 (5 bases). V was trimmed by 2 bases and J by 5 bases, leaving 12 bases between them. The CDR3 sequence is 14 residues long. Looked up from germline, CDR1 is SNHLY and CDR2 is FYNNEI. Here the CDR3 DNA reads TGTGCCAGCAGTGAACGGGGGGACGGGACTGAAGCTTTCTTT. Its translation is CASSERGDGTEAFF.

The gene calls are TRBV5-1 and TRBJ2-1, with TRBD2 as a possible D gene (7 bases). CDR3 size: 16 residues. The V gene lost 0 bases and the J gene lost 4 bases, with 14 bases spanning the gap. Germline-derived CDR1 and CDR2 are SGHRS and YFSETQ. CDR3 loop: CASSLGGGVIYNEQFF. CDR3 nucleotide sequence: TGCGCCAGCAGCTTGGGAGGGGGGGTGATTTACAATGAGCAGTTCTTC.

This clone was detected only a few times. The chain combines TRBV18 with TRBJ2-3; D unresolved. Per germline, CDR1 KGHSH and CDR2 LQKENI. V was clipped by 0 bases and J by 0 bases, with 7 bases between them. This CDR3 spans 15 amino acids. The CDR3 loop is CASSPPARSTDTQYF. In DNA form, the CDR3 reads TGTGCCAGCTCACCACCCGCCAGAAGCACAGATACGCAGTATTTT.

The rearrangement joins TRBV4-2 to TRBJ2-5; D may be TRBD2 (6 bases). The CDR3 consists of 17 residues. Trimming took 1 base from V and 5 from J, leaving 20 bases between them. CDR1 LGHNA and CDR2 YNFKEQ come from the germline V gene. The CDR3 region has the DNA TGTGCCAGCAGCCAAGGGGGATCTAGCGCCCAACGGGAGACCCAGTACTTC. It codes for CASSQGGSSAQRETQYF.

The chain joins TRBV11-2 to TRBJ1-1, with 7 bases that match TRBD1. CDR3 length: 15 residues. V shed 8 bases and J 1 base; nucleotides not matched to a gene: 10. In germline, CDR1 is SGHAT, CDR2 FQNNGV. The CDR3 spells CASGERGRRNTEAFF. The CDR3 DNA reads as TGTGCCAGCGGAGAAAGGGGGCGCCGGAACACTGAAGCTTTCTTT.

The chain links TRBV7-3 to TRBJ2-1; unclear D gene. The V end was cut by 4 bases, the J end by 0 bases, with 10 bases between. CDR1 SGHTA and CDR2 FQGTGA come from the germline V gene. The CDR3 runs to 15 residues. CDR3 sequence: CASSSIPSSYNEQFF. CDR3 DNA: TGTGCCAGCAGCTCTATCCCTAGCTCCTACAATGAGCAGTTCTTC.

The CDR3 protein is CASSLSVSGNTIYF. CDR3 nucleotide sequence: TGTGCCAGCAGCTTATCTGTCTCTGGAAACACCATATATTTT. The chain uses TRBV7-9 and TRBJ1-3; no firm D call. V was trimmed by 2 bases and J by 0 bases, leaving 5 bases between them. The CDR3 consists of 14 residues. Germline V gene lookup returns CDR1 SEHNR and CDR2 FQNEAQ (reference sequence).

V gene TRBV10-2 combines with J gene TRBJ2-2, with TRBD1 identical over 8 bases. Per germline, CDR1 WSHSY and CDR2 SAAADI. The J segment lost 3 bases and the V segment lost 5 bases, leaving 2 bases of the junction unmatched. The CDR3 covers 14 residues. As DNA, the CDR3 is TGCGCCAGCAGTTCAGGGGGCGACACCGGGGAGCTGTTTTTT. Amino acids: CASSSGGDTGELFF.

In its sample, this clone was seen a few times. The genes are TRBV5-6 and TRBJ1-1; D unclear. CDR3 size: 14 residues. The V gene lost 4 bases and the J gene lost 3 bases, with 13 bases spanning the gap. Germline V gives CDR1 SGHDT, CDR2 YYEEEE. This CDR3 is CASSVTGRDTEAFF. The CDR3 bases are TGTGCCAGCAGCGTGACGGGGAGGGACACTGAAGCTTTCTTT.

This chain links TRBV5-6 with TRBJ1-4, with 7 bases fitting TRBD1. Germline V gene lookup returns CDR1 SGHDT and CDR2 YYEEEE. V shed 4 bases, J shed 7 bases, and the junction held 10 bases outside the gene matches. The CDR3 sequence is 15 residues long. The CDR3: CASSPGETGSEKLFF. For the CDR3, the DNA is TGTGCCAGCAGCCCCGGAGAGACAGGGAGTGAAAAACTGTTTTTT.

Written as DNA, the CDR3 is TGTGCCAGCAGCGTAGGGAGGGACACTGAAGCTTTCTTT. This sequence encodes CASSVGRDTEAFF. The chain employs TRBV9 and TRBJ1-1; D gene ambiguous. With 0 bases removed from V and 3 bases from J, the gap between germline ends came to 6 bases. CDR3 size: 13 residues. Germline-derived CDR1 and CDR2 are SGDLS and YYNGEE.

V usage is TRBV5-4 and J usage is TRBJ2-5; 7 bases map to TRBD1. After removal of 2 bases from V and 2 bases from J, the junction contained 3 bases not matched to a gene. The V gene's germline CDR1 is SGHNT and CDR2 YYREEE (reference sequence). This CDR3 spans 14 amino acids. The CDR3 DNA sequence: TGTGCCAGCAGCTTTGACAGGGCTCAAGAGACCCAGTACTTC. It codes for CASSFDRAQETQYF.

This clone was observed a single time. V gene TRBV6-1 combines with J gene TRBJ2-1; 15 bases are shared with TRBD2. CDR3 length equals 15 residues. V lost 10 bases to trimming and J lost 10 bases; unmatched junction nucleotides: 11. Germline V gene sequence: CDR1 MNHNS, CDR2 SASEGT. Here the CDR3 reads CATLGGLAGGGEQFF. The DNA for the CDR3 is TGTGCCACCCTGGGAGGACTAGCGGGAGGGGGCGAGCAGTTCTTC.

The DNA for the CDR3 is TGTGCCAGCAGGGCTAGCGGGGGGCATGATACGCAGTATTTT. As protein: CASRASGGHDTQYF. This chain connects TRBV6-5 to TRBJ2-3; TRBD2 agrees at 11 bases. The V and J ends lost 6 bases and 6 bases, in that order; junction bases with no gene match: 5. Germline V CDR1 and CDR2: MNHEY, SVGAGI. This CDR3 is built from 14 residues.

This clone has a single count. This rearrangement joins TRBV14 to TRBJ1-2, with D possibly being TRBD1 (5 bases). Trimming took off 4 bases at V and 8 bases at J, with 14 bases between the two ends. The CDR3 is made up of 13 amino acids. Germline-derived CDR1 and CDR2 are SGHDN and FVKESK. The CDR3, as DNA: TGTGCCAGCAGCCCCTACCCCCAGGGCGGCTACACCTTC. It specifies CASSPYPQGGYTF.

The V call is TRBV15, the J call TRBJ1-5; TRBD1 matches at 10 bases. V lost 1 base and J lost 4; bases outside the gene matches: 7. The CDR3 runs 17 residues. Germline CDR1 and CDR2: LNHNV and YYDKDF (reference sequence). The CDR3: CATSRAYRDRGNQPQHF. CDR3 nucleotides: TGTGCCACCAGCAGAGCCTACCGGGACAGGGGTAATCAGCCCCAGCATTTT. Based on the CDR3 plus reference TRBV15 and TRBJ1-5, the full variable domain is DAMVIQNPRYQVTQFGKPVTLSCSQTLNHNVMYWYQQKSSQAPKLLFHYYDKDFNNEADTPDNFQSRRPNTSFCFLDIRSPGLGDTAMYLCATSRAYRDRGNQPQHFGDGTRLSIL.

This chain connects TRBV28 to TRBJ2-1, with TRBD1 identical over 7 bases. The CDR3 contains 12 residues. The trim removed 7 bases at V and 8 bases at J, leaving 5 bases unmatched. The germline V gene encodes CDR1 MDHEN and CDR2 SYDVKM. CDR3 loop: CASTADRDEQFF. The CDR3 bases are TGTGCCAGCACCGCCGACAGGGATGAGCAGTTCTTC. The entire variable domain, with the rest obtained from reference TRBV28 and TRBJ2-1, is as follows: DVKVTQSSRYLVKRTGEKVFLECVQDMDHENMFWYRQDPGLGLRLIYFSYDVKMKEKGDIPEGYSVSREKKERFSLILESASTNQTSMYLCASTADRDEQFFGPGTRLTVL.

The chain joins TRBV5-1 to TRBJ2-7; 11 bases agree with TRBD1. CDR3 length: 15 residues. Trimming at V came to 3 bases and at J to 3 bases, leaving 5 bases not matched to a gene. CDR1 is SGHRS, CDR2 YFSETQ, per germline. CDR3 sequence reads: CASSSRDRGYYEQYF. CDR3 bases: TGCGCCAGCAGCTCCCGGGACAGGGGGTACTACGAGCAGTACTTC.

In DNA form, the CDR3 reads TGTGCCAGCAGCTTGGAGTTAAGCCGATCCTACGAGCAGTACTTC. Amino acid sequence: CASSLELSRSYEQYF. The gene calls are TRBV5-4 and TRBJ2-7, with no clear D. Looked up from germline, CDR1 is SGHNT and CDR2 is YYREEE (reference sequence). V gave up 0 bases and J gave up 1 base, with 11 bases separating them. The CDR3 length is 15 residues.

The CDR3 nucleotides read TGTGCCAGTACCCCGAACAGGGAGACTGGAAACACCATATATTTT. Translating it yields CASTPNRETGNTIYF. This chain joins TRBV19 and TRBJ1-3; D is perhaps TRBD1 (6 bases). The CDR3 consists of 15 residues. Germline V gives CDR1 LNHDA, CDR2 SQIVND (reference sequence). The V end lost 7 bases, the J end lost 2 bases, and 15 bases lay between the germline ends.

This chain joins TRBV6-6 and TRBJ2-7; TRBD2 aligns across 12 bases. V shed 8 bases, J shed 0 bases, and the junction held 2 bases outside the gene matches. The germline V gene has CDR1 MNHNY and CDR2 SVGAGI (reference sequence). There are 14 residues in the CDR3. CDR3 sequence: CASGLAGSSYEQYF. CDR3 sequence (DNA): TGTGCCAGCGGACTAGCGGGGAGCTCCTACGAGCAGTACTTC.

This chain joins TRBV7-8 and TRBJ1-3; no clear D gene. The CDR3 length is 14 residues. Germline V gene lookup returns CDR1 SGHVS and CDR2 FQNEAQ. Trimming pared 5 bases from V and 4 bases from J, leaving 12 bases between. This CDR3 reads CASSPRLAGNTIYF. CDR3 DNA sequence: TGTGCCAGCAGCCCAAGGCTAGCCGGAAACACCATATATTTT.

V and J are TRBV28 and TRBJ1-1; D is unclear. Germline lookup yields CDR1 MDHEN and CDR2 SYDVKM. This CDR3 is built from 12 residues. Trimming shortened V by 2 bases and J by 2 bases, and 3 bases separated the two germline ends. This chain's CDR3 is CASSLLNTEAFF. The CDR3 DNA reads as TGTGCCAGCAGTTTACTAAACACTGAAGCTTTCTTT.

Here the CDR3 DNA reads TGTGCCAGCAGTCGCACAGGGGGCAGCGGGGAGCTGTTTTTT. Encoded protein: CASSRTGGSGELFF. The rearrangement joins TRBV28 to TRBJ2-2; 9 nucleotides agree with TRBD1. Germline V gene sequence: CDR1 MDHEN, CDR2 SYDVKM. The trim removed 5 bases at V and 7 bases at J, leaving 5 bases unmatched. The CDR3 is made up of 14 amino acids.

The rearrangement uses TRBV5-1 and TRBJ1-1, with D possibly TRBD1 on 5 matching bases. CDR3 size: 15 residues. The ends were cut back, 0 bases at V and 1 base at J, with 10 bases in the middle. Per germline, CDR1 SGHRS and CDR2 YFSETQ. The CDR3 region has the DNA TGCGCCAGCAGCTTGGGCCCTCAGGGGAACACTGAAGCTTTCTTT. It translates to CASSLGPQGNTEAFF.